Following are 12 T cell receptor beta chains from one sample sequenced in a study of blood T cell repertoires in COVID-19. Method: immunoSEQ multiplex PCR; TCRdb's copy keeps in-frame clones and lacks some. The sample gives about 250,000 clones, over 75% of which show up once; 2% to 3% is in the top ten. Sequenced: PBMCs or T cells enriched from blood (not recorded which). These TCRs come from a woman aged 18-29 years who had recovered from COVID-19.

The chain carries TRBV5-1 and TRBJ2-2, with a weak D call TRBD1 (6 bases). Germline values: CDR1 SGHRS, CDR2 YFSETQ. Trimming left V 5 bases short and J 3 bases short, with 14 bases between. CDR3 size: 15 residues. CDR3 DNA: TGCGCCAGCAGTAATGAGGGGGTGTACACCGGGGAGCTGTTTTTT. Residues: CASSNEGVYTGELFF.

The chain links TRBV4-1 to TRBJ2-7; D gene uncertain. With 1 base removed from V and 3 bases from J, the gap between germline ends came to 10 bases. This CDR3 spans 14 amino acids. Germline V gene lookup returns CDR1 MGHRA and CDR2 YSYEKL. As DNA, the CDR3 is TGCGCCAGCAGCCAAGGCCCACAGAGCTACGAGCAGTACTTC. Protein sequence: CASSQGPQSYEQYF.

This rearrangement joins TRBV11-3 to TRBJ2-1; D is uncertain. Trimming pared 2 bases from V and 1 base from J, leaving 15 bases between. In germline, CDR1 is SGHNT, CDR2 YENEEA. This CDR3 is 17 amino acids long. The DNA for the CDR3 is TGTGCCAGCAGCTTACGCAGGTCCCTCTCTTCCTACAATGAGCAGTTCTTC. Translation: CASSLRRSLSSYNEQFF.

The J gene is TRBJ1-5, the V gene TRBV12-3 or TRBV12-4; D unresolved. The CDR3 length is 13 residues. Trimming left V 4 bases short and J 4 bases short, with 8 bases between. This CDR3 is CASSWGGNQPQHF. The CDR3 DNA follows: TGTGCCAGCAGTTGGGGAGGGAATCAGCCCCAGCATTTT.

The genes are TRBV6-4 and TRBJ1-5; D is undetermined. CDR3 length equals 14 residues. The V end lost 6 bases, the J end lost 2 bases, and 11 bases lay between the germline ends. Germline V gives CDR1 MRHNA, CDR2 SNTAGT. The chain's CDR3 is CASSPDFGNQPQHF. The CDR3 nucleotides read TGTGCCAGCAGCCCAGATTTTGGCAATCAGCCCCAGCATTTT.

For the CDR3, the DNA is TGTGCCATCAGTGGGCTAGCGGGGGGTTCCTACGAGCAGTACTTC. Translating gives CAISGLAGGSYEQYF. The chain employs TRBV10-3 and TRBJ2-7, with 11 bases matching TRBD2. In germline, CDR1 is ENHRY, CDR2 SYGVKD. Trimming removed 4 bases from V and 1 base from J; junction bases left unmatched: 3. CDR3 length: 15 residues.

CDR3 sequence: CASSPIAGRNTGELFF. CDR3 bases: TGCGCCAGCAGCCCCATAGCGGGGAGGAACACCGGGGAGCTGTTTTTT. This sequence joins TRBV5-1 and TRBJ2-2; 8 nucleotides match TRBD2. CDR1 is SGHRS, CDR2 YFSETQ, per germline. Trimming at V came to 4 bases and at J to 1 base, leaving 6 bases not matched to a gene. The CDR3 is 16 residues long.

The genes are TRBV2 and TRBJ2-5; 10 nucleotides align to TRBD2. Germline lookup yields CDR1 SNHLY and CDR2 FYNNEI. The CDR3 covers 15 residues. The ends lost 5 bases at V and 4 bases at J; junction bases unmatched: 7. CDR3 sequence (DNA): TGTGCCAGCAGTCTTCGAGCGGGGGGGGTAGAGACCCAGTACTTC. Translating it yields CASSLRAGGVETQYF.

The rearrangement uses TRBV4-1 and TRBJ2-5; a possible D gene is TRBD1 (6 bases). CDR3 length: 15 amino acids. Trimming removed 4 bases at V and 2 bases at J, with 14 bases between. Germline CDR1 is MGHRA and CDR2 is YSYEKL. The CDR3 loop is CASSRTQGFQETQYF. Written as DNA, the CDR3 is TGCGCCAGCAGCCGCACACAGGGATTTCAAGAGACCCAGTACTTC.

The chain links TRBV13 to TRBJ1-6; perhaps TRBD1 as D (6 bases). V shed 0 bases and J shed 0 bases, with 18 bases lying between them. This CDR3 comprises 20 residues. Per the germline V gene, CDR1 is PRHDT and CDR2 is FYEKMQ (reference sequence). CDR3 sequence (DNA): TGTGCCAGCAGCTTAGGTGGCAGGGGTGTTAGTAGCTCCTATAATTCACCCCTCCACTTT. Protein sequence: CASSLGGRGVSSSYNSPLHF.

The chain couples TRBV5-4 to TRBJ2-7; D is unresolved. V was shortened by 2 bases and J by 5 bases, with 5 bases between the two germline ends. CDR1 SGHNT and CDR2 YYREEE come from the germline V gene (reference sequence). CDR3 length equals 11 residues. CDR3 nucleotides: TGTGCCAGCAGCTTCCGGGACGAGCAGTACTTC. It encodes CASSFRDEQYF.

The chain joins TRBV28 to TRBJ1-1; tentative D call: TRBD1 (5 bases). The germline V and J ends were trimmed by 8 bases and 0 bases, with 13 bases remaining between them. The CDR3 is made up of 14 amino acids. Per the germline V gene, CDR1 is MDHEN and CDR2 is SYDVKM. This CDR3 is CASYPGDLNTEAFF. The DNA of the CDR3 is TGTGCCAGCTACCCCGGGGACTTGAACACTGAAGCTTTCTTT.